These 29 T cell receptor beta chains share one sample of origin, sequenced in a study of blood T cells in healthy people across ages. A J-beta primer mix and a sample-barcoded 5' primer were used in a second PCR of about 7 to 12 cycles. TCRdb processed the 5' RACE reads anew with MiXCR; each CDR3 protein has one entry. This sample has approximately 1,100,000 distinct CDR3 sequences, with more than 35% found just once. The sequenced sample consisted of blood. These TCRs come from a woman aged 55-70 years in good health.

This clonotype was seen more than once but under ten times. V usage is TRBV29-1 and J usage is TRBJ2-5; 8 nucleotides match TRBD2. Germline values: CDR1 SQVTM, CDR2 ANQGSEA. CDR3 size: 16 residues. With 2 bases clipped from V and 0 bases from J, the junction kept 8 bases outside the gene matches. This chain's CDR3 is CSVEISGVGYQETQYF. CDR3 sequence (DNA): TGCAGCGTTGAAATTAGCGGGGTAGGGTACCAAGAGACCCAGTACTTC.

V and J are TRBV7-9 and TRBJ2-5; tentative D call: TRBD1 (5 bases). This CDR3 comprises 12 residues. Deletions cut 10 bases from V and 1 base from J, with 10 bases between. Germline V gene sequence: CDR1 SEHNR, CDR2 FQNEAQ (reference sequence). The CDR3 loop reads CANDRRQETQYF. Written as DNA, the CDR3 is TGTGCCAACGACAGACGCCAAGAGACCCAGTACTTC.

The chain links TRBV25-1 to TRBJ1-1; unclear D gene. This CDR3 spans 13 amino acids. Trimming took 3 bases from V and 4 from J, leaving 9 bases between them. Germline CDR1 is MGHDK and CDR2 is SYGVNS. CDR3 loop: CASSEGIGTEAFF. CDR3 bases: TGTGCCAGCAGTGAGGGGATTGGCACTGAAGCTTTCTTT. Full variable domain (outside the CDR3, taken from reference TRBV25-1 and TRBJ1-1): EADIYQTPRYLVIGTGKKITLECSQTMGHDKMYWYQQDPGMELHLIHYSYGVNSTEKGDLSSESTVSRIRTEHFPLTLESARPSHTSQYLCASSEGIGTEAFFGQGTRLTVV.

This clonotype was counted between two and nine times. The chain links TRBV3-1 to TRBJ2-4, with D maybe TRBD2 (7 bases). The end of the DNA fits TRBJ2-7 better, so the J call may be wrong. CDR1 and CDR2 (germline): LGHDT, YNNKEL (reference sequence). This CDR3 is built from 15 residues. The CDR3 sequence: CASRSARGARDEQYF. The CDR3 nucleotides are TGTGCCAGCAGGTCCGCTCGGGGGGCCAGAGACGAGCAGTACTTC.

This clonotype was seen a handful of times. The chain carries TRBV28 and TRBJ2-5; possible D gene TRBD2, 6 bases. Germline V CDR1 and CDR2: MDHEN, SYDVKM. Trimming stripped 6 bases from V and 4 bases from J, with 9 bases between. The CDR3 consists of 12 residues. CDR3 loop: CASRPAGETQYF. In DNA, the CDR3 is TGTGCCAGCAGACCAGCGGGAGAGACCCAGTACTTC.

The chain has TRBV29-1 and TRBJ2-1; TRBD2 agrees at 15 bases. Germline values: CDR1 SQVTM, CDR2 ANQGSEA. The CDR3 has 23 residues. V lost 6 bases to trimming and J lost 8 bases; unmatched junction nucleotides: 32. The CDR3, as DNA: TGCAGCGTATACCTCCTGGGGCAGGGAGGACTAGCGGGAGGGCGGGGGTTTTTCGATGAGCAGTTCTTC. Its protein product is CSVYLLGQGGLAGGRGFFDEQFF.

This clonotype turned up a few times. The chain combines TRBV6-1 with TRBJ2-5, with TRBD2 identical over 15 bases. Germline V gives CDR1 MNHNS, CDR2 SASEGT. The CDR3 is 21 residues long. Trimming at V came to 2 bases and at J to 2 bases, leaving 15 bases not matched to a gene. DNA of the CDR3: TGTGCCAGCAGTGAACCCCAGAATCGGACTAGCGGGAGGGCGTCGCAAGAGACCCAGTACTTC. Translated, it gives CASSEPQNRTSGRASQETQYF.

The V gene is TRBV18, the J gene TRBJ1-1, with 8 bases matching TRBD1. The V gene's germline CDR1 is KGHSH and CDR2 LQKENI. This CDR3 comprises 16 residues. With V trimmed by 4 bases and J by 0 bases, 7 bases remained unmatched. Written as DNA, the CDR3 is TGTGCCAGCTCACTCCAGGACAGGGCAATGAACACTGAAGCTTTCTTT. Translating it yields CASSLQDRAMNTEAFF.

This clonotype has a handful of counts. The chain recombines TRBV2 with TRBJ2-7, with D maybe TRBD1 (6 bases). Trimming removed 8 bases from V and 3 bases from J, with 17 bases in between. Germline V gives CDR1 SNHLY, CDR2 FYNNEI. The CDR3 totals 14 residues. This CDR3 is CASRPTRGGYEQYF. CDR3 DNA: TGTGCCAGCCGCCCCACCCGAGGGGGCTACGAGCAGTACTTC.

This rearrangement joins TRBV12-3 or TRBV12-4 to TRBJ1-4; D perhaps matches TRBD1 (6 bases). V lost 4 bases and J lost 8, with 11 bases in between. CDR3 length equals 13 residues. The CDR3 reads CASSSRGPEKLFF. The CDR3 DNA reads TGTGCCAGCAGTTCCCGGGGGCCCGAAAAACTGTTTTTT.

This clonotype was recorded a few times. The genes are TRBV20-1 and TRBJ2-5, with 12 nucleotides matching TRBD2. Germline trimming cut 6 bases from V and 4 bases from J; bases unmatched to any gene: 9. The CDR3 contains 15 residues. Germline CDR1 DFQATT, CDR2 SNEGSKA (reference sequence). DNA of the CDR3: TGCAGTGCCACGACTAGCGGGAGAATCCCAGAGACCCAGTACTTC. Amino acids: CSATTSGRIPETQYF.

A word on this clonotype: The junction does not match germline at one end; this may be a read error. The chain combines TRBV4-1 with TRBJ1-2; D uncertain. This CDR3 spans 13 amino acids. Germline CDR1 MGHRA, CDR2 YSYEKL. The chain's CDR3 is CASSQDGLQGYTF. The CDR3 DNA follows: TGTGCCAGCAGCCAAGACGGACTGCAAGGCTACACCTTC.

The chain carries TRBV6-2 or TRBV6-3 and TRBJ1-1; the D gene is possibly TRBD1 (6 bases). Per the germline V gene, CDR1 is MNHEY and CDR2 is SVGEGT. The CDR3 totals 13 residues. V was trimmed by 4 bases and J by 4 bases, leaving 10 bases between them. The CDR3 sequence: CASSWEGGTEAFF. CDR3 sequence (DNA): TGTGCCAGCAGTTGGGAAGGGGGCACTGAAGCTTTCTTT.

This clonotype was seen a handful of times. CDR3 residues: CSVERTGFNYGYTF. The CDR3 DNA reads as TGCAGCGTTGAAAGGACGGGGTTTAACTATGGCTACACCTTC. The chain is built from TRBV29-1 and TRBJ1-2; D ambiguous. The germline V gene has CDR1 SQVTM and CDR2 ANQGSEA. This CDR3 has 14 amino acids. V was cut by 2 bases and J by 1 base, with 11 bases left in between. Full variable domain (missing parts from reference TRBV29-1 and TRBJ1-2): SAVISQKPSRDICQRGTSLTIQCQVDSQVTMMFWYRQQPGQSLTLIATANQGSEATYESGFVIDKFPISRPNLTFSTLTVSNMSPEDSSIYLCSVERTGFNYGYTFGSGTRLTVV.

The DNA for the CDR3 is TGTGCCAGCAGCTTAGATCTATCCAGCTCCTACGAGCAGTACTTC. The encoded protein is CASSLDLSSSYEQYF. The genes are TRBV11-2 and TRBJ2-7; the D is unclear. This CDR3 has 15 amino acids. Germline CDR1 reads SGHAT; CDR2 reads FQNNGV. The V end was cut by 0 bases, the J end by 0 bases, with 9 bases between. The variable domain in full, completed from reference TRBV11-2 and TRBJ2-7, reads EAGVAQSPRYKIIEKRQSVAFWCNPISGHATLYWYQQILGQGPKLLIQFQNNGVVDDSQLPKDRFSAERLKGVDSTLKIQPAKLEDSAVYLCASSLDLSSSYEQYFGPGTRLTVT.

This clonotype appeared many times. This chain links TRBV5-5 with TRBJ1-5; the D is unclear. Germline V lookup: CDR1 SGHKS, CDR2 YYEKEE (reference sequence). Trimming cost V 4 bases and J 0 bases, with 17 bases left between them. CDR3 length: 17 residues. CDR3 in amino acids: CASSPLFTDHSNQPQHF. CDR3 nucleotide sequence: TGTGCCAGCAGCCCGCTTTTCACAGATCATAGCAATCAGCCCCAGCATTTT.

This chain uses TRBV27 with TRBJ2-7, with 10 bases lining up with TRBD2. V gave up 2 bases and J gave up 4 bases; unmatched junction bases: 11. Looked up from germline, CDR1 is MNHEY and CDR2 is SMNVEV (reference sequence). This CDR3 is 17 amino acids long. This CDR3 is CASSLTSGNFSSYEQYF. The CDR3 nucleotides are TGTGCCAGCAGTTTAACTAGCGGGAACTTCAGTTCGTACGAGCAGTACTTC.

This clonotype showed up many times. The rearrangement links TRBV29-1 to TRBJ2-7; 7 bases fit TRBD1. Per germline, CDR1 SQVTM and CDR2 ANQGSEA. This CDR3 has 14 residues. V lost 4 bases, J lost 7 bases, and 13 bases stayed unmatched. The CDR3: CSVGEGDSHNEQYF. The CDR3, as DNA: TGCAGCGTTGGTGAGGGGGACAGTCACAATGAGCAGTACTTC.

The V gene is TRBV5-6, the J gene TRBJ2-4; perhaps TRBD1 as D (6 bases). The tail of the sequence fits TRBJ2-7 better, so the J call may be wrong. This CDR3 contains 15 residues. Germline CDR1 and CDR2: SGHDT and YYEEEE. The CDR3 DNA sequence: TGTGCCAGCAGCTTCCAACAGGGTTCCGCTTACGAGCAGTACTTC. Its translation: CASSFQQGSAYEQYF.

The chain combines TRBV20-1 with TRBJ2-4; 11 bases are shared with TRBD2. The end of the DNA is better explained by TRBJ2-7, so the J call may be wrong. The CDR3 has 15 amino acids. The germline CDR1 and CDR2 sequences are DFQATT and SNEGSKA (reference sequence). The DNA of the CDR3 is TGCAGTGCTAGTATGGGACTAGCGGCCTCCTACGAGCAGTACTTC. It encodes CSASMGLAASYEQYF.

The gene calls are TRBV6-1 and TRBJ2-1; D is undetermined. The CDR3 consists of 15 residues. The germline V and J ends were trimmed by 7 bases and 0 bases, with 13 bases remaining between them. Germline V CDR1 and CDR2: MNHNS, SASEGT. For the CDR3, the DNA is TGTGCCAGCAATATCGGAAGAAGCTCCTACAATGAGCAGTTCTTC. Translating gives CASNIGRSSYNEQFF.

The CDR3 here is CSARDNYNEQFF. The CDR3 bases are TGCAGTGCCAGGGACAACTACAATGAGCAGTTCTTC. This chain connects TRBV20-1 to TRBJ2-1; D is perhaps TRBD1 (6 bases). There are 12 residues in the CDR3. The V end was cut by 6 bases, the J end by 3 bases, with 9 bases between. CDR1 and CDR2 from the germline V gene are DFQATT and SNEGSKA (reference sequence).

This clonotype showed up just a few times. The genes are TRBV21-1 and TRBJ1-6; TRBD1, the table's D call, lacks a check against the DNA. TRBV21-1 counts as a pseudogene. The CDR3 runs to 18 residues. The CDR3 loop is CASSPTLRGTPGNSPLHF. The CDR3 nucleotides are TGTGCCAGCAGCCCGACGCTGAGGGGGACCCCGGGGAATTCACCCCTCCACTTT.

The V gene is TRBV5-1, the J gene TRBJ1-2; D remains ambiguous. The CDR3 totals 15 residues. Germline CDR1 reads SGHRS; CDR2 reads YFSETQ. Trimming shortened V by 3 bases and J by 1 base, and 13 bases separated the two germline ends. The CDR3 protein is CASSSRGGGNYGYTF. In DNA form, the CDR3 reads TGCGCCAGCAGCTCCCGCGGTGGAGGTAACTATGGCTACACCTTC.

The DNA of the CDR3 is TGTGCCAGCAGCCAAGGTGTAGGACTAGCGGGAGGGGTTGGCTACGAGCAGTACTTC. Its translation: CASSQGVGLAGGVGYEQYF. This chain uses TRBV4-2 with TRBJ2-4, with 15 bases fitting TRBD2. Matching the DNA end better, TRBJ2-7 makes the J call doubtful. The germline V gene has CDR1 LGHNA and CDR2 YNFKEQ. The length of the CDR3 is 19 residues.

This clonotype turned up a few times. The chain carries TRBV29-1 and TRBJ2-3; TRBD2 agrees at 7 bases. With V trimmed by 1 base and J by 0 bases, 7 bases remained unmatched. The CDR3 is 16 amino acids. The germline V gene has CDR1 SQVTM and CDR2 ANQGSEA. CDR3 nucleotide sequence: TGCAGCGTTGAAGGATCTAGCGGAGGGAGCACAGATACGCAGTATTTT. It encodes CSVEGSSGGSTDTQYF.

The chain combines TRBV28 with TRBJ1-1; 7 positions match TRBD1. Germline values: CDR1 MDHEN, CDR2 SYDVKM. The CDR3 loop spans 16 amino acids. Trimming at V came to 6 bases and at J to 4 bases, leaving 14 bases not matched to a gene. CDR3: CASRQRDRVSRTEAFF. CDR3 nucleotides: TGTGCCAGCAGACAACGAGACAGGGTAAGCCGCACTGAAGCTTTCTTT.

In this sample, this clonotype turned up many times. This sequence joins TRBV12-3 or TRBV12-4 and TRBJ2-1; no definite D call. The ends were cut back, 5 bases at V and 4 bases at J, with 9 bases in the middle. The length of the CDR3 is 13 residues. CDR3 in DNA: TGTGCCAGCAGTATCGTGGGATACAATGAGCAGTTCTTC. It codes for CASSIVGYNEQFF.

This clonotype was counted a few times. V and J are TRBV5-1 and TRBJ2-7; D is possibly TRBD2 (6 bases). V dropped 5 bases and J dropped 2 bases, with 11 bases sitting between them. CDR1 SGHRS and CDR2 YFSETQ come from the germline V gene. This CDR3 is built from 13 residues. CDR3 sequence (DNA): TGCGCCAGCAGTGGCGGGGAGACCTACGAGCAGTACTTC. It yields the protein CASSGGETYEQYF.